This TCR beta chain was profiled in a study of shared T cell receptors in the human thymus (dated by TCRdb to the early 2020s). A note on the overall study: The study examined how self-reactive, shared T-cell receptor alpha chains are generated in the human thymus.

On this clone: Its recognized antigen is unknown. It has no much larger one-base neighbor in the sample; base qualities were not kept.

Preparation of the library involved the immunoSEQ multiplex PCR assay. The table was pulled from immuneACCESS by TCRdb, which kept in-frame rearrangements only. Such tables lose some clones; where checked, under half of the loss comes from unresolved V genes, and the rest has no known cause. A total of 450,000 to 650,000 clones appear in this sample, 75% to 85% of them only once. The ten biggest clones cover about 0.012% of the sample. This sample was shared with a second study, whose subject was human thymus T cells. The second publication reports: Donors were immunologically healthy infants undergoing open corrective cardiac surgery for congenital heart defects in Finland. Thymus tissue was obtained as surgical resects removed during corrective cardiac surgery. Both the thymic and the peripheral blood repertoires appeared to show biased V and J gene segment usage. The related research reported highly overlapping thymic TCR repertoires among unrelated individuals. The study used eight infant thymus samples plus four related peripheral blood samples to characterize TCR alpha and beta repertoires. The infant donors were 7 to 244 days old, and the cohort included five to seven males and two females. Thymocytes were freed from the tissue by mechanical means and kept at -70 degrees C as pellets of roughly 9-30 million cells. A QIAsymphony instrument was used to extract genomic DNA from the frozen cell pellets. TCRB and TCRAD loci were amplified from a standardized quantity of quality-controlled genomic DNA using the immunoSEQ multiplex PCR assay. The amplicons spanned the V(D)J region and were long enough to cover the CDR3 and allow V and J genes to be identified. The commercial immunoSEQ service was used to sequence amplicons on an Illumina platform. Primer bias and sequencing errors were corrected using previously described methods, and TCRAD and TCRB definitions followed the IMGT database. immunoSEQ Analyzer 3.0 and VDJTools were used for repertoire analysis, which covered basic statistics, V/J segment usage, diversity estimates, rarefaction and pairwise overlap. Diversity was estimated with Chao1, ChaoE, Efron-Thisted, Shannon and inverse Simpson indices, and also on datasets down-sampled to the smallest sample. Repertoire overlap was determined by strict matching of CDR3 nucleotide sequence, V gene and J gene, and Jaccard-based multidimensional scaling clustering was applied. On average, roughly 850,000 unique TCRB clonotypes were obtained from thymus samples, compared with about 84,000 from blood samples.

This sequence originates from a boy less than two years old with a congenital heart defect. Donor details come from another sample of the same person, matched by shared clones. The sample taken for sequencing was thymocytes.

The DNA reads as follows: TGTGCCAGCCGAGGACACAAAGGGACTAACTATGGCTACACCTTC. The resulting protein is CASRGHKGTNYGYTF. The chain couples TRBV18 to TRBJ1-2; a weak D assignment points to TRBD1 (5 bases agree). The V end loses 8 bases and the J end loses 0 bases, and a stretch of 16 bases separates them. CDR1 and CDR2 are drawn from the germline V gene: KGHSH, LQKENI. The CDR3 measures 15 amino acids from cysteine to phenylalanine. The read is trimmed to its CDR3 DNA, 45 bases read in frame from base 1.